These 28 T cell receptor beta chains came from one sample sequenced in a study of CD8+ T cells in alopecia areata. Extracted RNA was reverse transcribed, and the resulting cDNA served as sequencing template. Method: immunoSEQ multiplex PCR; TCRdb's copy keeps in-frame clones and lacks some. The sample carries approximately 200,000 clones, 55% to 70% recorded once. As to treatment: oral pan-JAK inhibitor, 5-10 mg twice daily. The sequenced sample was CD4+ T cells sorted from blood, obtained at week 4, from a patient treated with tofacitinib. These receptors were obtained from a human donor with alopecia areata.

V gene TRBV30 combines with J gene TRBJ1-5; D might be TRBD1 (5 bases). Trimming left V 3 bases short and J 2 bases short, with 14 bases between. The CDR3 sequence is 15 residues long. The germline gives CDR1 GTSNPN, CDR2 SVGIG (reference sequence). CDR3 amino acids: CAWRTPGSGNQPQHF. The CDR3 DNA reads as TGTGCCTGGAGGACCCCAGGGTCGGGCAATCAGCCCCAGCATTTT.

The gene calls are TRBV30 and TRBJ1-1; D perhaps matches TRBD1 (6 bases). V lost 8 bases and J 2 bases, leaving 15 bases between the germline ends. Per the germline V gene, CDR1 is GTSNPN and CDR2 is SVGIG (reference sequence). The CDR3 contains 13 residues. CDR3 nucleotides: TGTGCCCTAAATCGGGGGCCTAACACTGAAGCTTTCTTT. This gives the protein CALNRGPNTEAFF. The full variable domain, in which reference TRBV30 and TRBJ1-1 provide the parts outside the CDR3, is SQTIHQWPATLVQPVGSPLSLECTVEGTSNPNLYWYRQAAGRGLQLLFYSVGIGQISSEVPQNLSASRPQDRQFILSSKKLLLSDSGFYLCALNRGPNTEAFFGQGTRLTVV.

The chain links TRBV11-2 to TRBJ2-7, with D possibly TRBD1 on 6 matching bases. The germline CDR1 and CDR2 sequences are SGHAT and FQNNGV. V was shortened by 5 bases and J by 2 bases, with 19 bases between the two germline ends. The CDR3 length is 16 residues. CDR3 amino acids: CASSRRTTGSPYEQYF. The CDR3 region has the DNA TGTGCCAGCAGCAGAAGAACCACAGGGTCTCCCTACGAGCAGTACTTC.

This clone was counted only a few times. The rearrangement links TRBV14 to TRBJ2-4, with 9 bases that match TRBD1. The length of the CDR3 is 15 residues. The ends lost 1 base at V and 7 bases at J; junction bases unmatched: 5. Per the germline V gene, CDR1 is SGHDN and CDR2 is FVKESK. The CDR3 coding sequence is TGTGCCAGCAGCCAAGCCCCGGGACAGGGTAACATTCAGTACTTC. This gives the protein CASSQAPGQGNIQYF.

V is TRBV30 and J is TRBJ2-2, with a weak D call TRBD1 (6 bases). The CDR3 spans 11 residues. Germline CDR1 and CDR2: GTSNPN and SVGIG (reference sequence). V was cut by 8 bases and J by 4 bases, with 8 bases left in between. The chain's CDR3 is CAIRGTGELFF. The CDR3 DNA reads as TGTGCCATCAGGGGCACCGGGGAGCTGTTTTTT.

The chain couples TRBV2 to TRBJ2-5; no clear D gene. CDR3 size: 11 residues. Germline lookup yields CDR1 SNHLY and CDR2 FYNNEI. Trimming took off 7 bases at V and 5 bases at J, with 8 bases between the two ends. The CDR3 here is CASTLGETQYF. The CDR3 nucleotides read TGTGCCAGCACCCTGGGTGAGACCCAGTACTTC.

This clone was counted only a few times. The rearrangement links TRBV28 to TRBJ2-7; no definite D call. Germline V gene data show CDR1 as MDHEN and CDR2 as SYDVKM. The CDR3 extends over 12 amino acids. V was trimmed by 5 bases and J by 0 bases, leaving 5 bases between them. The CDR3 is CASSESSYEQYF. CDR3 DNA sequence: TGTGCCAGCAGTGAGAGCTCCTACGAGCAGTACTTC.

The chain is built from TRBV19 and TRBJ1-2, with TRBD1 matching over 7 bases. This CDR3 has 14 amino acids. Germline CDR1 and CDR2: LNHDA and SQIVND (reference sequence). V dropped 5 bases and J dropped 8; count of bases not matched to a gene: 11. This CDR3 reads CASSQTTGRMGYTF. CDR3 DNA: TGTGCCAGTAGTCAAACGACAGGGCGTATGGGCTACACCTTC.

The CDR3 DNA reads as TGCAGCGTTGCCCTCGCCAGTGAGGCAGATACGCAGTATTTT. It specifies CSVALASEADTQYF. The chain employs TRBV29-1 and TRBJ2-3; D is uncertain. CDR3 length: 14 residues. Trimming removed 4 bases at V and 4 bases at J, with 15 bases between. Germline V lookup: CDR1 SQVTM, CDR2 ANQGSEA.

This chain connects TRBV2 to TRBJ1-5; no clear D gene. V was cut by 4 bases and J by 4 bases, with 5 bases left in between. Germline V gene data show CDR1 as SNHLY and CDR2 as FYNNEI. CDR3 length: 12 residues. The CDR3: CASSAGNQPQHF. In DNA, the CDR3 is TGTGCCAGCAGTGCTGGGAATCAGCCCCAGCATTTT.

This clone was seen only a few times. The chain employs TRBV30 and TRBJ1-1, with D tentatively TRBD1 (6 bases). CDR1 is GTSNPN and CDR2 is SVGIG in the germline V gene (reference sequence). The CDR3 covers 14 residues. V gave up 4 bases and J gave up 6 bases, with 18 bases separating them. CDR3 bases: TGTGCCTGGACCCCGGACAGAAGTGGTTCTGAAGCTTTCTTT. This translates into CAWTPDRSGSEAFF. Drawing the rest from reference TRBV30 and TRBJ1-1, the complete variable domain is SQTIHQWPATLVQPVGSPLSLECTVEGTSNPNLYWYRQAAGRGLQLLFYSVGIGQISSEVPQNLSASRPQDRQFILSSKKLLLSDSGFYLCAWTPDRSGSEAFFGQGTRLTVV.

The chain has TRBV2 and TRBJ2-5; 10 bases are shared with TRBD1. Germline assignment: CDR1 SNHLY and CDR2 FYNNEI. With V trimmed by 4 bases and J by 7 bases, 0 bases remained unmatched. The CDR3 contains 12 residues. The CDR3 sequence is CASSGTGGTQYF. The DNA of the CDR3 is TGTGCCAGCAGTGGGACAGGGGGGACCCAGTACTTC.

Remarks on this clone: Other nucleotide sequences from this sample produce the same CDR3. The rearrangement links TRBV29-1 to TRBJ2-2; 7 bases match TRBD1. The germline V gene has CDR1 SQVTM and CDR2 ANQGSEA. This CDR3 contains 14 residues. Losses at the gene ends were 3 bases for V and 0 bases for J; bases not matched to a gene: 1. The CDR3 bases are TGCAGCGTTGAGGGGACAGCGAACACCGGGGAGCTGTTTTTT. This gives the protein CSVEGTANTGELFF.

On this clone: Its ends do not fully match the called genes, so a read error is possible. The chain joins TRBV5-1 to TRBJ1-2; a weak D match, TRBD1 (5 bases). CDR3 length: 14 amino acids. Germline V CDR1 and CDR2: SGHRS, YFSETQ. The CDR3, as DNA: TGCGCCAGCAGCTTGGGGCAGGGAAACTCTGGCTACACCTTC. This codes for CASSLGQGNSGYTF.

The gene calls are TRBV19 and TRBJ1-2, with D maybe TRBD1 (6 bases). Trimming pared 7 bases from V and 4 bases from J, leaving 16 bases between. The CDR3 is 14 amino acids. The germline V gene encodes CDR1 LNHDA and CDR2 SQIVND (reference sequence). Here the CDR3 reads CASNQGQLLYGYTF. The CDR3 coding sequence is TGTGCCAGTAATCAAGGACAGCTACTCTATGGCTACACCTTC.

The chain links TRBV7-9 to TRBJ1-2, with D maybe TRBD1 (5 bases). The CDR3 extends over 13 amino acids. Germline CDR1 SEHNR, CDR2 FQNEAQ (reference sequence). V lost 4 bases and J lost 3, with 9 bases in between. The CDR3 bases are TGTGCCAGCAGCTCCGACAGCGACTATGGCTACACCTTC. Its translation: CASSSDSDYGYTF.

This chain uses TRBV5-1 with TRBJ2-1, with 9 positions matching TRBD2. Germline assignment: CDR1 SGHRS and CDR2 YFSETQ. The CDR3 totals 18 residues. Trimming at V came to 1 base and at J to 7 bases, leaving 15 bases not matched to a gene. CDR3 nucleotide sequence: TGCGCCAGCAGCTTGCGGCTAGCGGGGAAAAGTGTAGGGAATGAGCAGTTCTTC. The encoded protein is CASSLRLAGKSVGNEQFF.

The chain uses TRBV30 and TRBJ2-5; no clear D gene. The V gene's germline CDR1 is GTSNPN and CDR2 SVGIG (reference sequence). This CDR3 comprises 13 residues. Trimming removed 4 bases from V and 1 base from J, with 10 bases in between. CDR3 residues: CAWNANPQETQYF. The CDR3 DNA follows: TGTGCCTGGAACGCCAACCCCCAAGAGACCCAGTACTTC.

The rearrangement joins TRBV5-6 to TRBJ2-5, with 9 bases aligning to TRBD2. The CDR3 has 16 amino acids. CDR1 and CDR2 (germline): SGHDT, YYEEEE. J was trimmed by 1 base and V by 4 bases; bases with no gene match: 8. The CDR3 is CASSTGLASTQETQYF. The CDR3 region has the DNA TGTGCCAGCAGCACCGGACTAGCGTCAACCCAAGAGACCCAGTACTTC. Drawing the rest from reference TRBV5-6 and TRBJ2-5, the complete variable domain is DAGVTQSPTHLIKTRGQQVTLRCSPKSGHDTVSWYQQALGQGPQFIFQYYEEEERQRGNFPDRFSGHQFPNYSSELNVNALLLGDSALYLCASSTGLASTQETQYFGPGTRLLVL.

This chain joins TRBV5-6 and TRBJ2-3; 10 bases are a match to TRBD2. The CDR3 loop spans 17 amino acids. The V segment lost 2 bases and the J segment 2 bases; nucleotides outside the gene matches: 8. Germline V lookup: CDR1 SGHDT, CDR2 YYEEEE. The chain's CDR3 is CASSLVLAGVITDTQYF. The DNA of the CDR3 is TGTGCCAGCAGCTTAGTTCTAGCGGGGGTGATCACAGATACGCAGTATTTT.

The V call is TRBV30, the J call TRBJ1-1; the D is unclear. Trimming took off 0 bases at V and 9 bases at J, with 5 bases between the two ends. This CDR3 comprises 10 residues. Germline V gives CDR1 GTSNPN, CDR2 SVGIG (reference sequence). CDR3 residues: CAWSVGKAFF. For the CDR3, the DNA is TGTGCCTGGAGTGTAGGAAAAGCTTTCTTT.

The CDR3 reads CSVAGRQDNRYEQYF. The CDR3 coding sequence is TGCAGCGTTGCAGGTCGTCAGGACAATCGGTACGAGCAGTACTTC. The V and J genes are TRBV29-1 and TRBJ2-5; TRBD1 is a possible D gene (5 bases). The J call may be wrong; the DNA end is better matched by TRBJ2-7. This CDR3 has 15 residues. Germline V gives CDR1 SQVTM, CDR2 ANQGSEA.

The rearrangement joins TRBV27 to TRBJ1-1; 8 nucleotides match TRBD1. V dropped 4 bases and J dropped 8; count of bases not matched to a gene: 12. The CDR3 length is 15 residues. Germline V gene sequence: CDR1 MNHEY, CDR2 SMNVEV (reference sequence). For the CDR3, the DNA is TGTGCCAGCAGTTCCGCTATGGGGGGGACAGGCGAAGCTTTCTTT. It translates to CASSSAMGGTGEAFF.

The chain links TRBV6-6 to TRBJ2-5, with 10 bases that match TRBD1. Germline assignment: CDR1 MNHNY and CDR2 SVGAGI (reference sequence). With 4 bases clipped from V and 5 bases from J, the junction kept 7 bases outside the gene matches. The CDR3 runs to 15 residues. DNA of the CDR3: TGTGCCAGCAGTTCCCGGGACAGGGGTTGGGAGACCCAGTACTTC. Residues: CASSSRDRGWETQYF.

The chain uses TRBV30 and TRBJ1-5; 7 bases map to TRBD1. The CDR3 is 15 residues long. Germline CDR1 and CDR2: GTSNPN and SVGIG (reference sequence). The trim removed 7 bases at V and 0 bases at J, leaving 9 bases unmatched. CDR3 in DNA: TGTGCCTACACCCCCGGGACAGATAGCAATCAGCCCCAGCATTTT. This codes for CAYTPGTDSNQPQHF.

The chain recombines TRBV2 with TRBJ1-6; 7 bases match TRBD1. Germline V gene sequence: CDR1 SNHLY, CDR2 FYNNEI. The CDR3 extends over 14 amino acids. Trimming cost V 7 bases and J 6 bases; bases outside gene matches: 6. The CDR3 region has the DNA TGTGCCAGCACCCGACAGGGATTTAATTCACCCCTCCACTTT. Its protein product is CASTRQGFNSPLHF.

The chain uses TRBV4-2 and TRBJ1-5, with a weak D call TRBD1 (6 bases). V was pared by 1 base and J by 2 bases, with 15 bases between. Germline-derived CDR1 and CDR2 are LGHNA and YNFKEQ. CDR3 length: 17 residues. This CDR3 is CASSQGGGMRGNQPQHF. The CDR3 DNA reads as TGTGCCAGCAGCCAAGGGGGGGGCATGAGGGGCAATCAGCCCCAGCATTTT.

The chain links TRBV2 to TRBJ2-1; unclear D gene. CDR3 size: 11 residues. Between the trimmed V and J ends, which lost 5 bases and 5 bases, there was a span of 4 bases. CDR1 and CDR2 (germline): SNHLY, FYNNEI. The CDR3 DNA is TGTGCCAGCAGTATTGACAATGAGCAGTTCTTC. It specifies CASSIDNEQFF.